Described below is a single T cell receptor (beta chain) sequence and its context. Its antigen is undetermined. The data derive from a study of CD8 T cells in ankylosing spondylitis. Construction of TCR beta libraries was performed using quantitative 5'-RACE with molecular barcodes. TCRdb re-called the 5' RACE reads through MiXCR, storing one row per CDR3 protein. The table has 200,000 to 250,000 distinct CDR3 sequences, about 10% seen once. Study-level results: A motif of seven or eight highly homologous TCR beta variants was seen as apparently characteristic of ankylosing spondylitis blood. Researchers reportedly found disease-linked clones significantly enriched in matched ankylosing spondylitis synovial fluid.

CDR3 length: 14 amino acids. V was pared by 3 bases and J by 6 bases, with 12 bases between. CDR1 MNHEY and CDR2 SVGAGI come from the germline V gene. The chain recombines TRBV6-5 with TRBJ2-1; D is uncertain. Sequences were obtained from blood, either unsorted or a sorted T cell fraction (not recorded which). The TCR sequence derives from a male donor with ankylosing spondylitis or in good health (not recorded which). The CDR3 DNA reads TGTGCCAGCAGTTATGTCGCAGGATCCAATGAGCAGTTCTTC. Amino acids: CASSYVAGSNEQFF.